A selection of T cell receptor beta chains follows, all from one sample in a study of T-cell reconstitution after alpha-beta-depleted transplantation in children. TCRdb itself ran the PCR reads through MiXCR, one entry per CDR3 protein. The table lists hundreds of thousands of distinct CDR3 sequences, 15% to 20% of them singletons. The specimen was PBMCs, mostly from graft donor cells, collected 360 days after TCRalphabeta/CD19-depleted stem cell transplant. The source of these receptors is a boy under two years old who had a stem cell transplant for Wiskott-Aldrich syndrome, so the T cells may come from the graft donor. CDR3s include the opening cysteine and the closing phenylalanine or tryptophan. D genes are given only for firm matches. For some rows the clone size is stated as once, few or many, or as a class when expanded; others skip it.

v_gene	abundance	d_gene	j_gene	CDR3aa	CDR3nt
TRBV5-1	-	-	TRBJ1-1	CASSPKVGGGTEAFF	TGCGCCAGCAGCCCAAAGGTCGGGGGAGGGACTGAAGCTTTCTTT
TRBV28	-	-	TRBJ2-2	CASSHRRRSRLNTGELFF	TGTGCCAGCAGTCATCGCCGGAGGAGCAGGCTCAACACCGGGGAGCTGTTTTTT
TRBV5-1	few	-	TRBJ1-1	CASSRAPFTEAFF	TGCGCCAGCAGCCGCGCCCCGTTCACTGAAGCTTTCTTT
TRBV4-2	-	TRBD1	TRBJ1-1	CASSLDRDLMNTEAFF	TGTGCCAGCAGCCTGGACAGGGACCTTATGAACACTGAAGCTTTCTTT
TRBV5-1	-	-	TRBJ2-3	CASSLGLTTDTQYF	TGCGCCAGCAGCTTGGGGCTTACGACAGATACGCAGTATTTT
TRBV12-3/TRBV12-4	-	-	TRBJ2-4	CASSSGHLAKNIQYF	TGTGCCAGCAGCTCAGGACATTTAGCCAAAAACATTCAGTACTTC
TRBV19	few	TRBD1	TRBJ2-1	CASEGDRGYNEQFF	TGTGCCAGTGAGGGGGACAGGGGCTACAATGAGCAGTTCTTC
TRBV6-1	-	TRBD2	TRBJ2-7	CASRPRLAGENEQYF	TGTGCCAGCAGGCCCCGACTAGCGGGAGAAAACGAGCAGTACTTC
TRBV5-1	few	-	TRBJ2-2	CASSLSGTNTGELFF	TGCGCCAGCAGCTTGTCAGGCACGAACACCGGGGAGCTGTTTTTT
TRBV28	few	-	TRBJ2-7	CASSFPPGPYEQYF	TGTGCCAGCAGTTTTCCCCCAGGCCCCTACGAGCAGTACTTC
TRBV15	-	-	TRBJ2-7	CATSTFDLYEQYF	TGTGCCACCAGCACTTTCGATCTCTACGAGCAGTACTTC
TRBV7-2	few	-	TRBJ2-1	CASSLGTRREQFF	TGTGCCAGCAGCTTAGGCACTCGGAGAGAGCAGTTCTTC
TRBV5-5	-	-	TRBJ2-1	CASSSWGYEQFF	TGTGCCAGCAGCTCGTGGGGTTATGAGCAGTTCTTC
TRBV29-1	few	-	TRBJ2-7	CSVCVSSYEQYF	TGCAGCGTTTGTGTCAGCTCCTACGAGCAGTACTTC
TRBV24-1	once	TRBD2	TRBJ2-1	CATSGTSGRGPYNEQFF	TGTGCCACCAGTGGGACTAGCGGGAGGGGACCCTACAATGAGCAGTTCTTC
TRBV12-3/TRBV12-4	-	-	TRBJ2-2	CASSFWRRELFF	TGTGCCAGCAGTTTTTGGCGAAGGGAGCTGTTTTTT
TRBV2	few	-	TRBJ2-7	CASSAWYEQYF	TGTGCCAGCAGTGCCTGGTACGAGCAGTACTTC
TRBV4-3	few	-	TRBJ2-1	CASSQGGGYNEQFF	TGCGCCAGCAGCCAAGGAGGCGGTTACAATGAGCAGTTCTTC
TRBV6-1	few	-	TRBJ1-2	CASSLTDLNYGYTF	TGTGCCAGCAGCCTTACAGACCTTAACTATGGCTACACCTTC
TRBV12-3/TRBV12-4	many	TRBD1	TRBJ1-6	CASSLRTGNSPLHF	TGTGCCAGCAGTTTGCGGACAGGGAACTCACCCCTCCACTTT